This TCR beta chain was recovered during a study of cytomegalovirus exposure and HLA in healthy donors. Trimming at V came to 3 bases and at J to 7 bases, leaving 8 bases not matched to a gene. CDR3 size: 15 residues. Germline V CDR1 and CDR2: SGHAT, FQNNGV. PCR amplification relied on 60 Vbeta primers (plus 13 Jbeta primers). Repertoires were generated with immunoSEQ multiplex PCR, while TCRdb's copy carries only in-frame clones and drops some. This sample has just over 95,000 clones, with approximately 81% found just once. The chain recombines TRBV11-2 with TRBJ2-7, with 11 bases identical to TRBD2. The sequencing input was PBMCs. The sequence derives from a woman in her thirties or forties in good health and CMV-seropositive. CDR3 sequence: CASSFIAGGVWEQYF. The CDR3 DNA is TGTGCCAGCAGCTTTATAGCGGGGGGGGTTTGGGAGCAGTACTTC.